The following is a T cell receptor (beta chain) sequence with its context. It lacks a known antigen. No base qualities exist here, and no much larger clone lies one base off it. The CDR3 covers 14 residues, taking in both the cysteine and the phenylalanine. CDR3 DNA only is kept here, 42 bases in frame from base 1. The germline V gene yields MDHEN for CDR1 and SYDVKM for CDR2. The junction shows trimming of 6 bases on V and 3 bases on J, and the gene matches do not reach 5 bases of it. The data belong to a study of T cell responses to AZD1222 COVID-19 vaccine listed by TCRdb under 2021. Some background on the complete study: Because spike-specific TCR depth and breadth did not differ between the two schedules, AZD1222 recipients who got a second dose at roughly 4 weeks were pooled with those who got a second dose at roughly 12 weeks. TCR sequencing was performed for about 250 trial participants, of whom approximately 200 were given two doses of AZD1222 and some 25 were given two doses of MenACWY control vaccine. Enrollment into the trials was organized by age into subgroups of 18-55, 56-69 and 70-plus years, and those subgroups contained approximately 160, 26 and 62 TCR-sequenced participants, respectively. General study outcomes and caveats: The vaccine-associated CD4 TCRs covered the entire spike protein, and the dominant responses fell in regions 160-218 and 743-854. The 56-69-year group was small, and its depth increase did not reach significance, likely because of low power. Conclusions about previously exposed vaccinees are limited, since just five or six AZD1222 recipients were seropositive for SARS-CoV-2 at baseline. Because no samples from the day 14 peak response were available, repertoires could be characterized only after the peak T cell response. Participants were mostly white British and included more females than males, and it was suggested by the authors that clonal diversity may have been underestimated. A significant rise in spike-specific TCR breadth and depth was observed after two AZD1222 doses relative to day 0 and relative to MenACWY recipients. Reportedly, close to half of the unique spike-specific TCRs recognized epitopes lying outside the regions that are mutated in the B.1.351 and B.1.1.7 variants.

This sample's time point label indicates: baseline before first vaccination. Samples from vaccinated people were obtained from the UK trials COV001 and COV002, which included a single-blind randomized controlled phase 2/3 trial of AZD1222 (ChAdOx1 nCoV-19) in healthy adults. For TCRbeta chain sequencing, PBMC samples from trial participants were taken at day 0 and at day 28 after the second dose. The CDR3 regions of human TCRbeta chains were analyzed by immunosequencing. On the authors' methods: TCRs in the repertoires were matched against a reference library of SARS-CoV-2-specific TCRs that had been generated with the MIRA antigen-specificity platform. Breadth was defined as the fraction of unique TCRs that were SARS-CoV-2-associated, and depth was defined as the fraction of total T cells that were SARS-CoV-2-associated. Using the MIRA data, each spike-specific TCR was assigned both to the spike region to which the TCR was reactive and to a CD4 or CD8 class. Log10-transformed breadth and depth values were compared by one-way ANOVA with Sidak's multiple comparisons tests. As stored in TCRdb, this immuneACCESS dataset retains in-frame rearrangements with V and J assigned. A fraction of the clones does not appear; measured against another copy, unresolved V genes explain less than half of the discrepancy, and the remainder lacks a known reason. The D gene and trimming were derived from the DNA, and the V and J assignments and clone size from that table. In all, the sample holds around 100,000 clones, and about 87% of those were seen once. Of the sample, over 7.5% falls within the top ten clones.

The V and J genes are TRBV28 and TRBJ1-5, with 7 bases aligning to TRBD1. This specimen consisted of peripheral blood, obtained on day 0 of AZD1222 vaccination. The clonotype was recovered from an adult in good health. The base sequence is TGTGCCAGCAGCCGGGGACAGCTCAATCAGCCCCAGCATTTT. Its protein is CASSRGQLNQPQHF.